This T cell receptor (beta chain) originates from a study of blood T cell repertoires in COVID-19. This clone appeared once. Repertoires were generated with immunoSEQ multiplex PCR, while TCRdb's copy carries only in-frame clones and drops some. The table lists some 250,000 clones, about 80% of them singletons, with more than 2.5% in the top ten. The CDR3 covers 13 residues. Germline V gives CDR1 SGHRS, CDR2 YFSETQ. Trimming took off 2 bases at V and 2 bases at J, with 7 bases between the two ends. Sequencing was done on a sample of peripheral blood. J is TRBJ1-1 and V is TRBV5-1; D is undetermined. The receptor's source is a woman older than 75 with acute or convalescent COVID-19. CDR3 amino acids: CASSFDKNTEAFF. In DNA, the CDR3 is TGCGCCAGCAGCTTTGACAAAAACACTGAAGCTTTCTTT.